The following is a T cell receptor (beta chain) sequence with its context. The data belong to a study of blood T cell repertoires in COVID-19. Across the study: Sites across the United States, Italy and Spain contributed samples from acute and convalescent COVID-19. Sample material is recorded as cDNA or gDNA derived from T cells, B-cell-depleted T cells, or PBMCs.

Methods used by the authors: Estimation of nucleated cell counts was performed using reference gene primer amplification. Method: immunoSEQ multiplex PCR; TCRdb's copy keeps in-frame clones and lacks some. V, J and clone size are those of that table, while D and trimming were read from the DNA. Of some 110,000 clones in the sample, about 80% are singletons; the top ten hold 2.5% to 3.5%. Trimming cost V 0 bases and J 4 bases, with 12 bases left between them. Germline V gene sequence: CDR1 GTSNPN, CDR2 SVGIG (reference sequence). The CDR3 sequence is 14 residues long. This TCR came from a woman older than 75 with active or convalescent COVID-19. V and J are TRBV30 and TRBJ1-2; D gene uncertain. Material: peripheral blood. The CDR3 bases are TGTGCCTGGAGTGTACCTCCGGGGATCTATGGCTACACCTTC. Its translation is CAWSVPPGIYGYTF.